The entry below gives a single T cell receptor (beta chain) sequence along with its context. Its antigen is as yet unknown. The protocol was immunoSEQ multiplex PCR, while the TCRdb copy is restricted to in-frame clones and leaves out a portion. The sample includes approximately 120,000 clones, approximately 86% of them seen just once. The sample belongs to a study of T cell responses to AZD1222 COVID-19 vaccine. At the level of the study: Second doses that came at about 4 or about 12 weeks were put together. Overall study results and limits: Along spike, vaccine-associated CD4 TCRs were found throughout, with dominance at 160-218 and 743-854. Donor demographics were predominantly white British with a female majority; clonal diversity may be underestimated. None of the repertoires were sampled until the peak T cell response had passed.

There are 14 residues in the CDR3. Germline assignment: CDR1 WSHSY and CDR2 SAAADI. V shed 10 bases, J shed 5 bases, and the junction held 9 bases outside the gene matches. This material consisted of peripheral blood, taken on day 0 of AZD1222 vaccination. This chain uses TRBV10-2 with TRBJ2-1; the match to TRBD2 covers 9 bases. The TCR sequence derives from an adult in good health. CDR3 region: CATRAGGRNNEQFF. CDR3 in DNA: TGCGCCACCAGGGCGGGGGGGAGGAACAATGAGCAGTTCTTC.